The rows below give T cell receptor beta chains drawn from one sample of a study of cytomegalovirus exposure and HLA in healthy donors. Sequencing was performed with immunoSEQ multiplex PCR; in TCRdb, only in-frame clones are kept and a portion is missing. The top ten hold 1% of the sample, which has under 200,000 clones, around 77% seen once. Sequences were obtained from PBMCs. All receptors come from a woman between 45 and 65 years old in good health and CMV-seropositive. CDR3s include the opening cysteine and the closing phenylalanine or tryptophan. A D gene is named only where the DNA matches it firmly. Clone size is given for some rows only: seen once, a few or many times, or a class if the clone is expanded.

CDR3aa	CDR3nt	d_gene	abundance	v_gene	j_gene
CASSLTGGASYEQYF	TGCGCCAGCAGCTTGACAGGGGGCGCCTCCTACGAGCAGTACTTC	TRBD1	-	TRBV5-1	TRBJ2-7
CASSVGRYGYTF	TGTGCCAGCAGCGTAGGTCGTTATGGCTACACCTTC	-	-	TRBV9	TRBJ1-2
CASSADRGNGNEKLFF	TGCGCCAGCAGCGCCGACAGGGGGAATGGTAATGAAAAACTGTTTTTT	TRBD1	-	TRBV5-1	TRBJ1-4
CASYGQFYEQYF	TGTGCCAGCTACGGACAGTTTTACGAGCAGTACTTC	-	once	TRBV2	TRBJ2-7
CASSALGTPRMNTEAFF	TGTGCCAGCAGTGCACTCGGGACACCTCGGATGAACACTGAAGCTTTCTTT	-	-	TRBV25-1	TRBJ1-1
CASSLSGSGETQYF	TGTGCCAGCAGCTTGTCCGGGAGTGGGGAGACCCAGTACTTC	-	few	TRBV7-2	TRBJ2-5
CASSSSAGFYTGELFF	TGTGCCAGCAGCTCCTCGGCGGGCTTTTACACCGGGGAGCTGTTTTTT	-	-	TRBV7-9	TRBJ2-2
CASIFRHEQFF	TGTGCCAGCATCTTCAGGCATGAGCAGTTCTTC	-	-	TRBV27	TRBJ2-1
CASSITGAGTEAFF	TGTGCCAGTAGTATTACAGGGGCCGGCACTGAAGCTTTCTTT	TRBD1	-	TRBV19	TRBJ1-1
CASSPNTRSYNEQFF	TGTGCCAGCAGCCCAAACACCCGCTCCTACAATGAGCAGTTCTTC	-	few	TRBV11-1	TRBJ2-1
CASSSTGANSNQPQHF	TGTGCCAGCAGCTCGACAGGGGCAAATAGCAATCAGCCCCAGCATTTT	TRBD1	few	TRBV7-2	TRBJ1-5
CASSRGASGYTF	TGTGCCAGCAGTCGGGGGGCAAGTGGCTACACCTTC	-	-	TRBV28	TRBJ1-2
CASSAGTSGSTDTQYF	TGTGCTAGCAGCGCCGGGACTAGCGGTAGCACAGATACGCAGTATTTT	TRBD2	once	TRBV7-7	TRBJ2-3
CSSSPRGGHEQYF	TGTTCCAGCAGCCCACGGGGAGGCCACGAGCAGTACTTC	-	-	TRBV7-9	TRBJ2-7
CASSLVNSGGELFF	TGTGCCAGCAGCTTAGTAAATTCAGGCGGGGAGCTGTTTTTT	-	-	TRBV11-3	TRBJ2-2
CASSLGGSGGRSSYEQYF	TGTGCCAGCAGCTTAGGGGGTAGCGGGGGGCGAAGCTCCTACGAGCAGTACTTC	TRBD2	-	TRBV7-2	TRBJ2-7
CAWSVLLGLAREQYF	TGTGCCTGGAGTGTATTGTTGGGACTGGCCCGGGAGCAGTACTTC	-	-	TRBV30	TRBJ2-7
CASSQGITAQETQYF	TGCGCCAGCAGCCAAGGCATCACAGCTCAAGAGACCCAGTACTTC	-	once	TRBV4-3	TRBJ2-5
CASSPGPGQTYNEQFF	TGTGCCAGCAGCCCGGGACCGGGACAGACCTACAATGAGCAGTTCTTC	TRBD1	-	TRBV5-4	TRBJ2-1
CASSLGRGPKNEKLFF	TGTGCCAGCAGCTTAGGCAGGGGGCCAAAGAATGAAAAACTGTTTTTT	TRBD1	-	TRBV7-2	TRBJ1-4
CASSVVSSGNTIYF	TGTGCCAGCAGCGTAGTCAGCTCTGGAAACACCATATATTTT	-	-	TRBV9	TRBJ1-3
CASSTPGGGTEAFF	TGTGCCAGCAGTACCCCGGGAGGGGGCACTGAAGCTTTCTTT	-	-	TRBV28	TRBJ1-1
CASSARGGGGLGNEQFF	TGTGCCAGCAGCGCGAGAGGAGGGGGGGGGCTTGGTAATGAGCAGTTCTTC	-	-	TRBV9	TRBJ2-1
CASSLVVGSNQPQHF	TGTGCCAGCAGCTTAGTAGTCGGTAGCAATCAGCCCCAGCATTTT	-	-	TRBV7-6	TRBJ1-5
CASSEGTGISTDTQYF	TGTGCCAGCAGTGAAGGGACAGGGATTAGCACAGATACGCAGTATTTT	TRBD1	-	TRBV25-1	TRBJ2-3
CASTPAGFDRVGTEAFF	TGTGCCAGTACCCCCGCGGGATTCGACAGGGTTGGGACTGAAGCTTTCTTT	TRBD1	-	TRBV19	TRBJ1-1
CASSPQGVWYGYTF	TGTGCCAGCAGCCCCCAGGGGGTGTGGTATGGCTACACCTTC	TRBD1	-	TRBV4-2	TRBJ1-2
CASSTGARYGYTF	TGTGCCAGTAGTACAGGGGCCCGCTATGGCTACACCTTC	-	-	TRBV19	TRBJ1-2
CASSSSGVLGNQPQHF	TGTGCCAGCAGCTCATCAGGGGTATTGGGCAATCAGCCCCAGCATTTT	-	-	TRBV7-9	TRBJ1-5
CASSSTGTGGFLWPYEQYF	TGTGCCAGCAGCTCAACCGGGACAGGGGGCTTCTTATGGCCTTACGAGCAGTACTTC	TRBD1	-	TRBV7-8	TRBJ2-7
CATLNQGAGETQYF	TGTGCCACCCTAAACCAGGGGGCTGGGGAGACCCAGTACTTC	-	once	TRBV21-1	TRBJ2-5
CASSLPGTDTQYF	TGTGCCAGCAGTTTACCGGGGACAGATACGCAGTATTTT	-	-	TRBV28	TRBJ2-3
CASSLGQGVETQYF	TGTGCCAGCAGCTTAGGTCAGGGGGTAGAGACCCAGTACTTC	TRBD1	-	TRBV7-9	TRBJ2-5
CASSSKLGQADSGANVLTF	TGTGCCAGCAGTTCCAAACTAGGACAGGCGGACTCTGGGGCCAACGTCCTGACTTTC	TRBD1	-	TRBV7-2	TRBJ2-6
CASSPQQGTAETQYF	TGTGCCAGTAGTCCCCAACAGGGAACGGCAGAGACCCAGTACTTC	-	-	TRBV19	TRBJ2-5
CASSPRGGQGEKLFF	TGTGCCAGCAGCCCTAGGGGGGGGCAAGGTGAAAAACTGTTTTTT	-	-	TRBV5-6	TRBJ1-4
CASSPDRGQPQHF	TGTGCCAGCAGTCCGGATCGGGGACAGCCCCAGCATTTT	-	few	TRBV6-5	TRBJ1-5
CASTPRGREIYGYTF	TGTGCCAGCACCCCCCGGGGAAGGGAGATCTATGGCTACACCTTC	-	-	TRBV27	TRBJ1-2
CASSLGQGDHEQYF	TGTGCCAGCAGCTTGGGACAGGGGGACCACGAGCAGTACTTC	TRBD1	-	TRBV7-9	TRBJ2-7
CASSATGLSYNEQFF	TGTGCCAGCAGTGCAACGGGACTCTCCTACAATGAGCAGTTCTTC	-	-	TRBV6-1	TRBJ2-1
CAISEAGGTDTQYF	TGTGCCATCAGTGAGGCGGGCGGCACAGATACGCAGTATTTT	-	few	TRBV10-3	TRBJ2-3
CAISPAGPRGEKLFF	TGTGCCATCAGTCCCGCGGGGCCAAGGGGTGAAAAACTGTTTTTT	-	-	TRBV10-3	TRBJ1-4
CASSLAEAGVEAFF	TGTGCCAGCAGCTTAGCTGAGGCAGGGGTTGAAGCTTTCTTT	-	-	TRBV7-9	TRBJ1-1
CASSLRLRSYEQYF	TGTGCCAGCAGTTTAAGACTGAGATCCTACGAGCAGTACTTC	-	-	TRBV28	TRBJ2-7
CASSHQGGTSGIYHF	TGCGCCAGCAGCCATCAGGGCGGGACTAGCGGGATCTATCACTTC	TRBD2	-	TRBV5-1	TRBJ2-7